One sample yielded the 22 T cell receptor beta chains listed below, sequenced in a study of human T cells and chemical hapten exposure. Time point in this sample: pre-sensitization, week 0. This sample's treatment: therapeutic diphenylcyclopropenone sensitization with weekly scalp DPC. MiXCR was run by TCRdb on the RACE reads, yielding one entry per CDR3 protein. The data contain about 260,000 distinct CDR3 sequences, approximately 8.6% of them singletons. The specimen was whole blood, collected in connection with sensitization to the hapten diphenylcyclopropenone (DPC). The receptor set was obtained from a woman between 40 and 55 years old with alopecia areata. Some clones in this sample may be carry-over from other donors' samples.

This clonotype was counted a few times. The chain has TRBV19 and TRBJ2-1, with a weak D call TRBD1 (6 bases). This CDR3 comprises 15 residues. Germline values: CDR1 LNHDA, CDR2 SQIVND (reference sequence). V gave up 3 bases and J gave up 9 bases, with 18 bases separating them. The CDR3 DNA reads TGTGCCAGTAGTATCTCAACCGGGACAAGGGTTGAGCAGTTCTTC. Amino acids: CASSISTGTRVEQFF.

This clonotype was detected a few times. The chain carries TRBV20-1 and TRBJ1-5, with 7 nucleotides matching TRBD1. This CDR3 region has 14 residues. V trimming: 2 bases; J trimming: 6 bases; junction bases outside the gene matches: 7. Germline CDR1 and CDR2: DFQATT and SNEGSKA (reference sequence). DNA of the CDR3: TGCAGTGCTAGAAAGGGACAGACCAGTCAGCCCCAGCATTTT. Amino acids: CSARKGQTSQPQHF.

There are a few counts of this clonotype. The chain uses TRBV20-1 and TRBJ1-2, with D hard to call. Per the germline V gene, CDR1 is DFQATT and CDR2 is SNEGSKA (reference sequence). The germline V and J ends were trimmed by 4 bases and 0 bases, with 12 bases remaining between them. The CDR3 has 14 residues. The CDR3 loop reads CSAILWGSNYGYTF. DNA for the CDR3: TGCAGTGCTATTCTCTGGGGATCTAACTATGGCTACACCTTC.

V and J are TRBV4-1 and TRBJ2-1, with D unclear. The germline CDR1 and CDR2 sequences are MGHRA and YSYEKL. Trimming left V 0 bases short and J 9 bases short, with 12 bases between. The CDR3 sequence is 14 residues long. Here the CDR3 DNA reads TGCGCCAGCAGCCAAGATAGGCGGTACGGTGAGCAGTTCTTC. Protein product: CASSQDRRYGEQFF.

This clonotype was detected only a few times. The chain combines TRBV29-1 with TRBJ2-1; tentatively, D is TRBD2 (6 bases). CDR3 length equals 14 residues. V was trimmed by 4 bases and J by 5 bases, leaving 15 bases between them. Germline CDR1 reads SQVTM; CDR2 reads ANQGSEA. The DNA for the CDR3 is TGCAGCGTTGTTACCGGGACTGGGCACAATGAGCAGTTCTTC. Protein product: CSVVTGTGHNEQFF.

This sequence joins TRBV5-1 and TRBJ2-1, with D possibly TRBD2 on 6 matching bases. Trimming removed 3 bases from V and 12 bases from J, with 19 bases in between. Per the germline V gene, CDR1 is SGHRS and CDR2 is YFSETQ. CDR3 length equals 14 residues. Here the CDR3 DNA reads TGCGCCAGCAGCTCCCCCGGGACTTTACGCTGGCAGTTCTTC. This encodes CASSSPGTLRWQFF.

The J gene is TRBJ2-7, the V gene TRBV20-1; 12 bases agree with TRBD2. The V segment lost 5 bases and the J segment 4 bases; nucleotides outside the gene matches: 12. This CDR3 has 16 amino acids. Germline values: CDR1 DFQATT, CDR2 SNEGSKA (reference sequence). The CDR3 DNA follows: TGCAGTGCTGCCGGACTAGCGGGGCAGACTATATACGAGCAGTACTTC. Its protein is CSAAGLAGQTIYEQYF.

This clonotype was seen ten or more times. The genes are TRBV9 and TRBJ1-4; 8 positions agree with TRBD1. The CDR3 runs 15 residues. Germline-derived CDR1 and CDR2 are SGDLS and YYNGEE. J gave up 4 bases and V 2 bases, and 4 bases lay outside the gene matches. CDR3 coding DNA: TGTGCCAGCAGCGTTGGGACAGGTCTTAATGAAAAACTGTTTTTT. It codes for CASSVGTGLNEKLFF.

This clonotype was observed a few times. The chain recombines TRBV4-2 with TRBJ2-7, with 8 bases identical to TRBD2. This CDR3 has 17 residues. Unmatched junction bases numbered 11, after V lost 2 bases and J lost 2 bases. The germline V gene has CDR1 LGHNA and CDR2 YNFKEQ. The CDR3 DNA is TGTGCCAGCAGCCAAAATTGGGGGGGAGCGGGAGCCTACGAGCAGTACTTC. This encodes CASSQNWGGAGAYEQYF.

This clonotype was recorded many times. The V gene is TRBV27, the J gene TRBJ2-7; tentatively, D is TRBD2 (6 bases). V shed 5 bases and J shed 2 bases, with 19 bases lying between them. This CDR3 has 16 residues. CDR1 and CDR2 (germline): MNHEY, SMNVEV (reference sequence). The CDR3 here is CASSAGLTARPYEQYF. The CDR3 DNA reads TGTGCCAGCAGTGCGGGACTCACCGCCCGCCCCTACGAGCAGTACTTC.

This clonotype showed up just a few times. V gene TRBV29-1 combines with J gene TRBJ2-7; 11 nucleotides match TRBD1. The J segment lost 3 bases and the V segment lost 4 bases, leaving 8 bases of the junction unmatched. This CDR3 comprises 15 residues. Looked up from germline, CDR1 is SQVTM and CDR2 is ANQGSEA. CDR3 sequence: CSVATSGTGGYEQYF. In DNA form, the CDR3 reads TGCAGCGTTGCTACCTCCGGGACAGGGGGCTACGAGCAGTACTTC.

This sequence joins TRBV12-3 or TRBV12-4 and TRBJ1-1; D possibly corresponds to TRBD1 (5 bases). The V end was cut by 7 bases, the J end by 1 base, with 13 bases between. This CDR3 spans 14 amino acids. This CDR3 reads CASNPSGQNTEAFF. In DNA form, the CDR3 reads TGTGCCAGCAATCCTTCCGGACAGAACACTGAAGCTTTCTTT.

In its sample, this clonotype was seen many times. The V call is TRBV4-3, the J call TRBJ1-5; D ambiguous. The CDR3 extends over 15 amino acids. The germline CDR1 and CDR2 sequences are LGHNA and YSLEER. V lost 0 bases, J lost 2 bases, and 8 bases lay in between. The CDR3 DNA reads as TGCGCCAGCAGCCAAGAAGTTGGGCGCAATCAGCCCCAGCATTTT. Protein: CASSQEVGRNQPQHF.

This chain connects TRBV7-9 to TRBJ1-1; D unclear. Looked up from germline, CDR1 is SEHNR and CDR2 is FQNEAQ (reference sequence). Trimming pared 4 bases from V and 3 bases from J, leaving 15 bases between. This CDR3 contains 15 residues. The CDR3 here is CASSSRRVADTEAFF. In DNA form, the CDR3 reads TGTGCCAGCAGCTCGCGGCGGGTTGCGGACACTGAAGCTTTCTTT. Full variable domain (rest looked up from reference TRBV7-9 and TRBJ1-1): DTGVSQNPRHKITKRGQNVTFRCDPISEHNRLYWYRQTLGQGPEFLTYFQNEAQLEKSRLLSDRFSAERPKGSFSTLEIQRTEQGDSAMYLCASSSRRVADTEAFFGQGTRLTVV.

The sample holds one count of this clonotype. V is TRBV11-2 and J is TRBJ2-3, with 11 bases lining up with TRBD2. V shed 3 bases, J shed 4 bases, and the junction held 6 bases outside the gene matches. The CDR3 length is 16 residues. Germline values: CDR1 SGHAT, CDR2 FQNNGV. CDR3 protein: CASSFTSGSPADTQYF. CDR3 nucleotides: TGTGCCAGCAGCTTTACTAGCGGGAGCCCCGCAGATACGCAGTATTTT.

This clonotype came up many times. This chain uses TRBV12-3 or TRBV12-4 with TRBJ1-4; no firm D call. V lost 5 bases and J 8 bases, leaving 9 bases between the germline ends. The CDR3 sequence is 12 residues long. CDR3 amino acids: CASSTGREKLFF. CDR3 nucleotides: TGTGCCAGCAGTACTGGGAGGGAAAAACTGTTTTTT.

This clonotype has more than one count but fewer than ten. This rearrangement joins TRBV7-9 to TRBJ2-1; TRBD2 is a possible D gene (5 bases). Trimming took off 8 bases at V and 1 base at J, with 12 bases between the two ends. The CDR3 spans 14 residues. Germline V CDR1 and CDR2: SEHNR, FQNEAQ (reference sequence). CDR3 amino acids: CASVRLASYNEQFF. CDR3 nucleotide sequence: TGTGCCAGCGTTAGGCTAGCTTCCTACAATGAGCAGTTCTTC.

Many counts were recorded for this clonotype. The chain has TRBV29-1 and TRBJ2-5, with 10 bases that match TRBD2. CDR1 is SQVTM, CDR2 ANQGSEA, per germline. The CDR3 extends over 14 amino acids. V trimming: 1 base; J trimming: 5 bases; junction bases outside the gene matches: 4. The CDR3 DNA is TGCAGCGTTGAAGTAGCGGGAGGCGCGGAGACCCAGTACTTC. This codes for CSVEVAGGAETQYF.

This clonotype appeared a few times. The chain carries TRBV29-1 and TRBJ2-7, with D perhaps TRBD1 (6 bases). From germline, CDR1 is SQVTM and CDR2 ANQGSEA. Trimming pared 7 bases from V and 4 bases from J, leaving 14 bases between. The CDR3 has 12 residues. CDR3 residues: CSAAGQTYEQYF. In DNA, the CDR3 is TGCAGCGCCGCCGGACAGACATACGAGCAGTACTTC.

In its sample, this clonotype was seen many times. The chain carries TRBV5-1 and TRBJ1-5, with 11 bases lining up with TRBD1. Per the germline V gene, CDR1 is SGHRS and CDR2 is YFSETQ. The ends lost 4 bases at V and 4 bases at J; junction bases unmatched: 4. CDR3 length: 15 amino acids. The CDR3 protein is CASSLGQGVNQPQHF. The CDR3 DNA reads as TGCGCCAGCAGCCTGGGACAGGGGGTGAATCAGCCCCAGCATTTT. Combining the CDR3 with reference TRBV5-1 and TRBJ1-5 gives the whole variable domain KAGVTQTPRYLIKTRGQQVTLSCSPISGHRSVSWYQQTPGQGLQFLFEYFSETQRNKGNFPGRFSGRQFSNSRSEMNVSTLELGDSALYLCASSLGQGVNQPQHFGDGTRLSIL.

The chain combines TRBV20-1 with TRBJ2-7; 14 bases are a match to TRBD2. The CDR3 extends over 15 amino acids. CDR1 and CDR2 from the germline V gene are DFQATT and SNEGSKA (reference sequence). With 0 bases clipped from V and 3 bases from J, the junction kept 1 base outside the gene matches. The CDR3 DNA is TGCAGTGCTAGAGAAGGGACTAGCGGGAGCTACGAGCAGTACTTC. Translating gives CSAREGTSGSYEQYF.

This clonotype was recorded many times. J is TRBJ2-3 and V is TRBV20-1; D gene ambiguous. V lost 5 bases and J 2 bases, leaving 14 bases between the germline ends. The CDR3 sequence is 14 residues long. CDR1 is DFQATT, CDR2 SNEGSKA, per germline (reference sequence). This CDR3 reads CSAAPWAITDTQYF. CDR3 DNA: TGCAGTGCTGCCCCTTGGGCCATCACAGATACGCAGTATTTT.